These 8 T cell receptor beta chains were all obtained from the same sample, sequenced in a study of T cell changes during pregnancy in multiple sclerosis. Method: immunoSEQ multiplex PCR; TCRdb's copy keeps in-frame clones and lacks some. Of fewer than 40,000 clones in the sample, 90% were seen once. Sequences were derived from CD8+ T cells from peripheral blood mononuclear cells, sampled before pregnancy. The receptors shown here come from a female donor with multiple sclerosis, enrolled in a pregnancy study.

This clone was detected a few times. CDR3 in amino acids: CASSRRTGPNYGYTF. Written as DNA, the CDR3 is TGCGCCAGCAGCCGAAGGACAGGCCCAAACTATGGCTACACCTTC. The rearrangement uses TRBV4-3 and TRBJ1-2, with 7 bases that match TRBD1. CDR1 is LGHNA and CDR2 is YSLEER in the germline V gene. Trimming cost V 4 bases and J 2 bases; bases outside gene matches: 7. This CDR3 is 15 amino acids long.

The sample holds one count of this clone. The J gene is TRBJ1-5, the V gene TRBV18; the D is unclear. Trimming took 6 bases from V and 6 from J, leaving 15 bases between them. This CDR3 has 14 residues. Germline V gene lookup returns CDR1 KGHSH and CDR2 LQKENI. DNA of the CDR3: TGTGCCAGCTCTCCGACGGGGAGGAGTCAGCCCCAGCATTTT. This translates into CASSPTGRSQPQHF. Full variable domain (rest looked up from reference TRBV18 and TRBJ1-5): NAGVMQNPRHLVRRRGQEARLRCSPMKGHSHVYWYRQLPEEGLKFMVYLQKENIIDESGMPKERFSAEFPKEGPSILRIQQVVRGDSAAYFCASSPTGRSQPQHFGDGTRLSIL.

This chain joins TRBV13 and TRBJ2-7, with 8 bases fitting TRBD2. The CDR3 sequence is 16 residues long. Germline CDR1 is PRHDT and CDR2 is FYEKMQ (reference sequence). The J segment lost 5 bases and the V segment lost 3 bases, leaving 12 bases of the junction unmatched. CDR3 amino acids: CASSFKWLAGKHEQYF. The CDR3 DNA reads TGTGCCAGCAGCTTTAAGTGGCTAGCGGGTAAGCACGAGCAGTACTTC.

The chain recombines TRBV5-5 with TRBJ2-1; weak D call: TRBD1 (6 bases). The CDR3 is made up of 15 amino acids. Trimming took 3 bases from V and 2 from J, leaving 12 bases between them. Germline assignment: CDR1 SGHKS and CDR2 YYEKEE (reference sequence). The CDR3 bases are TGTGCCAGCAGCTCAGACAGGCGAACCTACAATGAGCAGTTCTTC. Its protein is CASSSDRRTYNEQFF.

This clone was observed once. V is TRBV19 and J is TRBJ1-5; weak D call: TRBD1 (6 bases). Trimming left V 8 bases short and J 5 bases short, with 16 bases between. The germline CDR1 and CDR2 sequences are LNHDA and SQIVND (reference sequence). This CDR3 contains 14 residues. CDR3 in amino acids: CASEGGGRYQPQHF. CDR3 bases: TGTGCCAGTGAGGGGGGGGGCAGATATCAGCCCCAGCATTTT.

V gene TRBV5-5 combines with J gene TRBJ1-2, with 8 bases lining up with TRBD1. This CDR3 has 11 amino acids. V was pared by 4 bases and J by 14 bases, with 7 bases of the junction left unmatched. Germline V gene lookup returns CDR1 SGHKS and CDR2 YYEKEE (reference sequence). The CDR3 DNA sequence: TGTGCCAGCAGCCGGACCGGGACAGGAACCTTC. The encoded protein is CASSRTGTGTF.

The CDR3 reads CASSQSGSQPQHF. CDR3 bases: TGTGCCAGCAGTCAGTCGGGGAGCCAGCCCCAGCATTTT. The rearrangement joins TRBV6-6 to TRBJ1-5, with D uncertain. Trimming removed 5 bases at V and 7 bases at J, with 12 bases between. This CDR3 has 13 amino acids. From germline, CDR1 is MNHNY and CDR2 SVGAGI (reference sequence).

This chain joins TRBV4-2 and TRBJ1-1; tentative D call: TRBD1 (5 bases). Germline V lookup: CDR1 LGHNA, CDR2 YNFKEQ. The V end lost 7 bases, the J end lost 7 bases, and 16 bases lay between the germline ends. There are 13 residues in the CDR3. The CDR3: CASTPGGHLEAFF. The CDR3 nucleotides are TGTGCCAGCACCCCAGGCGGACACCTTGAAGCTTTCTTT.